Shown below are 25 T cell receptor beta chains from a single sample sequenced in a study of neurological immune-mediated disorders. MiXCR was run by TCRdb on the 5' RACE reads, yielding one entry per CDR3 protein. The repertoire consists of approximately 46,000 distinct CDR3 sequences, with about 9.3% occurring once and the leading ten covering approximately 5%. The sequencing input was PBMCs. The origin of the receptors is a man between 65 and 80 years old with HTLV-1-associated myelopathy (HAM/TSP).

Many counts were recorded for this clonotype. The chain couples TRBV7-8 to TRBJ2-2; TRBD2 aligns across 10 bases. The CDR3 contains 15 residues. In germline, CDR1 is SGHVS, CDR2 FQNEAQ. V was pared by 6 bases and J by 0 bases, with 1 base of the junction left unmatched. The CDR3 DNA reads as TGTGCCAGCAGACTAGCGGGAACGAACACCGGGGAGCTGTTTTTT. Protein product: CASRLAGTNTGELFF.

This clonotype was picked up many times. This chain links TRBV12-3 or TRBV12-4 with TRBJ2-7, with 10 bases fitting TRBD2. V gave up 5 bases and J gave up 7 bases; unmatched junction bases: 5. This CDR3 spans 13 amino acids. The CDR3 loop reads CASSLGLAKEQYF. CDR3 in DNA: TGTGCCAGCAGTCTGGGACTAGCGAAAGAGCAGTACTTC.

The sample holds many counts of this clonotype. This sequence joins TRBV6-5 and TRBJ1-6; 7 bases are a match to TRBD1. The V gene's germline CDR1 is MNHEY and CDR2 SVGAGI. This CDR3 is built from 14 residues. V shed 4 bases and J 10 bases; nucleotides not matched to a gene: 7. The CDR3: CASSSRTGGSPLHF. The CDR3 DNA sequence: TGTGCCAGCAGTTCAAGGACAGGTGGATCACCCCTCCACTTT.

This clonotype was found many times. The chain has TRBV20-1 and TRBJ2-7; D perhaps matches TRBD1 (6 bases). This CDR3 is 14 amino acids long. The V gene's germline CDR1 is DFQATT and CDR2 SNEGSKA (reference sequence). This chain's CDR3 is CSSRGSARISEQYF. The CDR3 coding sequence is TGCAGCTCTAGGGGGTCGGCTCGCATTAGCGAGCAGTACTTC.

This clonotype was seen at least ten times. The J gene is TRBJ2-1, the V gene TRBV20-1, with D perhaps matching TRBD2 (5 bases). Germline values: CDR1 DFQATT, CDR2 SNEGSKA (reference sequence). The V end lost 3 bases, the J end lost 8 bases, and 14 bases lay between the germline ends. The CDR3 is 13 residues long. The CDR3 is CSASETFSDEQFF. CDR3 in DNA: TGCAGTGCTAGTGAGACCTTTAGCGATGAGCAGTTCTTC.

A word on this clonotype: The junction and the germline gene differ at one end; a read error may be behind it. V and J are TRBV7-9 and TRBJ2-2; the D gene is possibly TRBD1 (6 bases). Germline V gene sequence: CDR1 SEHNR, CDR2 FQNEAQ (reference sequence). This CDR3 is 13 amino acids long. CDR3 region: CTSSLDSTRELFF. DNA of the CDR3: TGTACCAGCAGCTTGGACAGCACCAGGGAGCTGTTTTTT.

This clonotype was found many times. The rearrangement uses TRBV4-2 and TRBJ2-2; 8 bases align to TRBD1. The ends lost 6 bases at V and 5 bases at J; junction bases unmatched: 8. The V gene's germline CDR1 is LGHNA and CDR2 YNFKEQ. There are 15 residues in the CDR3. CDR3: CASRLQGVGTGELFF. In DNA, the CDR3 is TGTGCCAGCAGACTACAGGGGGTCGGGACCGGGGAGCTGTTTTTT.

For this clonotype: Relative to the germline gene, one junction end is altered; a read error may explain this. V and J are TRBV13 and TRBJ2-7; D uncertain. In germline, CDR1 is PRHDT, CDR2 FYEKMQ (reference sequence). The CDR3 has 13 residues. The CDR3 DNA reads as TGTGTCAGCAAACCCTTTAGTGTCGACGAGCAGTACTTC. This translates into CVSKPFSVDEQYF. Supplemented by reference TRBV13 and TRBJ2-7, the full variable domain reads AAGVIQSPRHLIKEKRETATLKCYPIPRHDTVYWYQQGPGQDPQFLISFYEKMQSDKGSIPDRFSAQQFSDYHSELNMSSLELGDSALYFCVSKPFSVDEQYFGPGTRLTVT.

This clonotype was picked up many times. The chain uses TRBV7-8 and TRBJ1-1; no reliable D call. The ends were cut back, 5 bases at V and 1 base at J, with 8 bases in the middle. Germline assignment: CDR1 SGHVS and CDR2 FQNEAQ. This CDR3 is built from 13 residues. The CDR3 DNA reads as TGTGCCAGCAGCGACTACAGGAACACTGAAGCTTTCTTT. It specifies CASSDYRNTEAFF.

This chain connects TRBV20-1 to TRBJ2-1, with D perhaps TRBD2 (6 bases). The CDR3 loop spans 14 amino acids. Per germline, CDR1 DFQATT and CDR2 SNEGSKA (reference sequence). Trimming cost V 6 bases and J 10 bases, with 22 bases left between them. The CDR3 reads CSARSGSLTHEQFF. The CDR3 nucleotides read TGCAGTGCCAGAAGCGGGTCCCTTACGCACGAGCAGTTCTTC.

At least ten counts were recorded for this clonotype. The chain carries TRBV5-1 and TRBJ1-4; tentative D call: TRBD1 (5 bases). The CDR3 contains 13 residues. V shed 4 bases and J shed 4 bases, with 8 bases lying between them. Per the germline V gene, CDR1 is SGHRS and CDR2 is YFSETQ. This CDR3 is CASSKGVNEKLFF. Written as DNA, the CDR3 is TGCGCCAGCAGCAAAGGGGTTAATGAAAAACTGTTTTTT.

The chain couples TRBV5-1 to TRBJ2-1; no definite D call. Germline assignment: CDR1 SGHRS and CDR2 YFSETQ. The CDR3 totals 14 residues. V lost 0 bases to trimming and J lost 3 bases, with 7 bases between them. CDR3 nucleotides: TGCGCCAGCAGCTTGGATAGTGTCTACAATGAGCAGTTCTTC. This translates into CASSLDSVYNEQFF.

The J gene is TRBJ2-7, the V gene TRBV20-1; TRBD2 might be the D (5 bases). This CDR3 is built from 15 residues. V was pared by 0 bases and J by 10 bases, with 22 bases between. CDR1 is DFQATT, CDR2 SNEGSKA, per germline (reference sequence). CDR3 in amino acids: CSARERNRPLGDQYF. The CDR3 DNA reads TGCAGTGCTAGAGAGCGGAATAGACCCTTGGGAGATCAGTACTTC.

At least ten counts were recorded for this clonotype. The chain has TRBV6-5 and TRBJ1-6; unclear D gene. V was clipped by 2 bases and J by 2 bases, with 13 bases between them. From germline, CDR1 is MNHEY and CDR2 SVGAGI. CDR3 length: 17 amino acids. The CDR3, as DNA: TGTGCCAGCAGTTACCGCGGCCAGGCGGCCTATAATTCACCCCTCCACTTT. Translation gives CASSYRGQAAYNSPLHF.

This clonotype was observed at least ten times. The rearrangement links TRBV15 to TRBJ2-6; tentative D call: TRBD2 (6 bases). Germline lookup yields CDR1 LNHNV and CDR2 YYDKDF (reference sequence). The V gene lost 0 bases and the J gene lost 4 bases, with 10 bases spanning the gap. The CDR3 totals 16 residues. As DNA, the CDR3 is TGTGCCACCAGCAGAGATGGAGGGCCAGGGGCCAACGTCCTGACTTTC. Amino acid sequence: CATSRDGGPGANVLTF.

In this sample, this clonotype turned up many times. This chain links TRBV3-1 with TRBJ1-2; D remains ambiguous. The V gene's germline CDR1 is LGHDT and CDR2 YNNKEL (reference sequence). V was pared by 4 bases and J by 5 bases, with 11 bases between. The CDR3 totals 13 residues. The CDR3 is CASSPGPYYGYTF. The CDR3 region has the DNA TGTGCCAGCAGCCCCGGACCGTATTATGGCTACACCTTC.

This clonotype was observed at least ten times. The chain couples TRBV20-1 to TRBJ2-3; 9 bases agree with TRBD2. The V segment lost 6 bases and the J segment 4 bases; nucleotides outside the gene matches: 11. The CDR3 consists of 15 residues. Germline V gene sequence: CDR1 DFQATT, CDR2 SNEGSKA (reference sequence). The CDR3 protein is CSAHTGTSRADTQYF. CDR3 bases: TGCAGTGCGCATACCGGGACTAGCAGGGCAGATACGCAGTATTTT.

This clonotype was observed many times. This chain connects TRBV5-1 to TRBJ2-1; TRBD2 matches 9 bases. Germline loops: CDR1 SGHRS, CDR2 YFSETQ. J lost 2 bases, V lost 4 bases, and 10 bases had no gene match. The CDR3 consists of 17 residues. CDR3 in DNA: TGCGCCAGCAGCGTGACTTCTAGCGGGGCTGCCTACAATGAGCAGTTCTTC. It encodes CASSVTSSGAAYNEQFF.

This clonotype appeared many times. This chain uses TRBV12-3 or TRBV12-4 with TRBJ2-7, with a tentative D call TRBD1 (6 bases). V lost 5 bases and J lost 6, with 14 bases in between. This CDR3 has 13 residues. In DNA, the CDR3 is TGTGCCAGCAGTACAGGGTCGATTCGCGAGCAGTACTTC. Translating it yields CASSTGSIREQYF.

Many counts were recorded for this clonotype. An end of the junction does not agree with germline; a read error may underlie this. The chain couples TRBV7-9 to TRBJ2-3; D remains unclear. The CDR3 runs to 13 residues. The germline V gene has CDR1 SEHNR and CDR2 FQNEAQ (reference sequence). As DNA, the CDR3 is TGTGCCAGCAACTTAGTTAATGCAGATACGCAGTATTTT. The encoded protein is CASNLVNADTQYF.

This clonotype was detected only a few times. The rearrangement links TRBV7-2 to TRBJ2-7; D is tentatively TRBD1 or TRBD2 (5 bases each). Germline V gene lookup returns CDR1 SGHTA and CDR2 FQGNSA. CDR3 size: 14 residues. V lost 5 bases and J 6 bases, leaving 17 bases between the germline ends. In DNA form, the CDR3 reads TGTGCCAGCAGCCTTGGGACCCCTATAATCGAGCAGTACTTC. As protein: CASSLGTPIIEQYF. The full variable domain, its missing parts supplied by reference TRBV7-2 and TRBJ2-7, is GAGVSQSPSNKVTEKGKDVELRCDPISGHTALYWYRQSLGQGLEFLIYFQGNSAPDKSGLPSDRFSAERTGGSVSTLTIQRTQQEDSAVYLCASSLGTPIIEQYFGPGTRLTVT.

The rearrangement uses TRBV12-3 or TRBV12-4 and TRBJ2-1, with TRBD2 matching over 15 bases. There are 17 residues in the CDR3. With 5 bases clipped from V and 5 bases from J, the junction kept 7 bases outside the gene matches. The CDR3: CASSPWTSGRANNEQFF. In DNA form, the CDR3 reads TGTGCCAGCAGTCCGTGGACTAGCGGGAGGGCCAACAATGAGCAGTTCTTC.

This clonotype showed up many times. The CDR3: CASSLGAETQYF. The CDR3 nucleotides read TGTGCCAGCAGCTTAGGAGCGGAGACCCAGTACTTC. The rearrangement links TRBV7-9 to TRBJ2-5; D ambiguous. The CDR3 is 12 residues long. Germline CDR1 SEHNR, CDR2 FQNEAQ (reference sequence). V was cut by 1 base and J by 5 bases, with 5 bases left in between.

This clonotype has at least ten counts. This chain joins TRBV7-9 and TRBJ2-1; a weak D match, TRBD2 (6 bases). CDR1 is SEHNR and CDR2 is FQNEAQ in the germline V gene (reference sequence). V was pared by 0 bases and J by 7 bases, with 10 bases between. The CDR3 is 14 residues long. DNA for the CDR3: TGTGCCAGCAGCTTAGCGGGGGGAGTAAATGAGCAGTTCTTC. Its protein is CASSLAGGVNEQFF. Based on the CDR3 plus reference TRBV7-9 and TRBJ2-1, the full variable domain is DTGVSQNPRHKITKRGQNVTFRCDPISEHNRLYWYRQTLGQGPEFLTYFQNEAQLEKSRLLSDRFSAERPKGSFSTLEIQRTEQGDSAMYLCASSLAGGVNEQFFGPGTRLTVL.

This clonotype was picked up many times. J is TRBJ2-7 and V is TRBV7-9; D is perhaps TRBD1 (6 bases). Germline CDR1 reads SEHNR; CDR2 reads FQNEAQ (reference sequence). V was cut by 8 bases and J by 3 bases, with 11 bases left in between. This CDR3 is 12 amino acids long. The CDR3 bases are TGTGCCAGCGGGGGCATCCTCTACGAGCAGTACTTC. As protein: CASGGILYEQYF. Variable domain in full (rest from reference TRBV7-9 and TRBJ2-7): DTGVSQNPRHKITKRGQNVTFRCDPISEHNRLYWYRQTLGQGPEFLTYFQNEAQLEKSRLLSDRFSAERPKGSFSTLEIQRTEQGDSAMYLCASGGILYEQYFGPGTRLTVT.